This T cell receptor (beta chain) was recovered during a study of control samples from healthy donors and cancer patients. Sequencing was performed with immunoSEQ multiplex PCR; in TCRdb, only in-frame clones are kept and a portion is missing. The profile covers roughly 88,000 clones, with 70% to 90% appearing a single time and 19% taken by the ten largest. Trimming took 2 bases from V and 1 from J, leaving 10 bases between them. Germline CDR1 is MNHEY and CDR2 is SMNVEV (reference sequence). CDR3 length: 15 residues. The sample was blood. The V call is TRBV27, the J call TRBJ2-3; D is unclear. The source of this sequence is a man aged 25 to 40 in good health. CDR3 bases: TGTGCCAGCAGTTTAGGGTTTAAGGGCACAGATACGCAGTATTTT. It codes for CASSLGFKGTDTQYF.